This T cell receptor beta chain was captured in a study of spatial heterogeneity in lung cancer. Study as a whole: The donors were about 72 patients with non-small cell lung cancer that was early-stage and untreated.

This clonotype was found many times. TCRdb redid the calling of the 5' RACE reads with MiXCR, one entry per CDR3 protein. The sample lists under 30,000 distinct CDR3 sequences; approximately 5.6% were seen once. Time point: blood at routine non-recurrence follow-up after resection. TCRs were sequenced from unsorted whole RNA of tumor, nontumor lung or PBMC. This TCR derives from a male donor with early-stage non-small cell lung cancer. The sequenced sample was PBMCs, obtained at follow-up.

The CDR3 DNA reads as TGCAGTGCTAGTGAAGGGGGCAAGCGGGTGTCCTACAATGAGCAGTTCTTC. Translating it yields CSASEGGKRVSYNEQFF. The rearrangement links TRBV20-1 to TRBJ2-1; TRBD1 might be the D (7 bases). Germline assignment: CDR1 DFQATT and CDR2 SNEGSKA (reference sequence). Trimming removed 3 bases from V and 1 base from J, with 19 bases in between. CDR3 size: 17 residues.